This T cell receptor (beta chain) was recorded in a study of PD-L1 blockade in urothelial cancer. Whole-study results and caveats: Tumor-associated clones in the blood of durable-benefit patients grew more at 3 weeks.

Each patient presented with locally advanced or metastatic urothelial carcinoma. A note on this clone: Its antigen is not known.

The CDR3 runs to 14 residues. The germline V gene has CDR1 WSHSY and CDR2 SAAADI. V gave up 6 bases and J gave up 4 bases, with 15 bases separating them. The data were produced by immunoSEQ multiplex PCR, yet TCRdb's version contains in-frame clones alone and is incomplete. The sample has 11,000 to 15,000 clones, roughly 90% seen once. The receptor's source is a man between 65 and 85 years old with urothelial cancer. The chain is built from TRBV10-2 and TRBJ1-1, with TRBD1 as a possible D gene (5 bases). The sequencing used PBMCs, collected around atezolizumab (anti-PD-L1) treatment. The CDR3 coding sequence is TGCGCCAGCAGCACGACAGCGACCCGCACTGAAGCTTTCTTT. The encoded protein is CASSTTATRTEAFF.